These 20 T cell receptor beta chains came from one sample sequenced in a study of blood T cell repertoires in COVID-19. Measured with immunoSEQ multiplex PCR; TCRdb has only the in-frame clones, and not every one. The repertoire consists of roughly 200,000 clones, with about 83% occurring once and the leading ten covering 1.3%. Source material: peripheral blood. These receptors originate from a woman in her twenties or thirties with COVID-19, enrolled during active disease.

The chain employs TRBV27 and TRBJ2-7; a weak D match, TRBD1 (6 bases). The CDR3 consists of 14 residues. From germline, CDR1 is MNHEY and CDR2 SMNVEV (reference sequence). Trimming removed 5 bases from V and 6 bases from J, with 17 bases in between. The CDR3 coding sequence is TGTGCCAGCAGTCCCCGGCGCAGGGGAAGCGAGCAGTACTTC. This codes for CASSPRRRGSEQYF.

The chain couples TRBV3-1 (or the pseudogene TRBV3-2) to TRBJ2-3; 10 bases line up with TRBD2. Germline V gives CDR1 LGHDT, CDR2 YNNKEL (reference sequence). After removal of 2 bases from V and 4 bases from J, the junction contained 6 bases not matched to a gene. This CDR3 has 16 amino acids. In nucleotides, the CDR3 is TGTGCCAGCAGCCAAACCGTAGCGGGGGGATCAGATACGCAGTATTTT. Encoded protein: CASSQTVAGGSDTQYF.

The V call is TRBV28, the J call TRBJ1-1, with TRBD1 identical over 7 bases. CDR1 and CDR2 (germline): MDHEN, SYDVKM. The CDR3 spans 14 residues. V shed 5 bases and J 2 bases; nucleotides not matched to a gene: 5. The CDR3 nucleotides read TGTGCCAGCAGTCCCTACAGGGGAAACACTGAAGCTTTCTTT. Encoded protein: CASSPYRGNTEAFF.

V usage is TRBV10-3 and J usage is TRBJ2-7; 13 bases align to TRBD2. The CDR3 runs 14 residues. The junction had 10 bases not matched to a gene; V was cut back by 10 bases and J by 7 bases. CDR1 and CDR2 (germline): ENHRY, SYGVKD. The CDR3 DNA reads TGTGCCACTCTAGGACTAGCGGGAGTCGGGGAGCAGTACTTC. This translates into CATLGLAGVGEQYF.

CDR3 sequence (DNA): TGCGCCAGCAGCCACACAAGCGGGGGCCCCTACGAGCAGTACTTC. This sequence encodes CASSHTSGGPYEQYF. The chain is built from TRBV4-1 and TRBJ2-7, with 8 bases fitting TRBD2. The CDR3 has 15 residues. The V and J ends lost 3 bases and 2 bases, in that order; junction bases with no gene match: 6. Per germline, CDR1 MGHRA and CDR2 YSYEKL.

The chain uses TRBV6-2 or TRBV6-3 and TRBJ1-5; D is unresolved. From germline, CDR1 is MNHEY and CDR2 SVGEGT. The V end was cut by 4 bases, the J end by 4 bases, with 8 bases between. CDR3 size: 13 residues. Written as DNA, the CDR3 is TGTGCCAGCAGTTGGCCCATGAATCAGCCCCAGCATTTT. This codes for CASSWPMNQPQHF.

V and J are TRBV7-2 and TRBJ2-3; 13 bases match TRBD2. V dropped 1 base and J dropped 4; count of bases not matched to a gene: 2. Germline V gene data show CDR1 as SGHTA and CDR2 as FQGNSA. The CDR3 runs to 16 residues. In DNA form, the CDR3 reads TGTGCCAGCAGCTTAGTACTAGCGGGGGGGGCAGATACGCAGTATTTT. Protein: CASSLVLAGGADTQYF.

This clone has more than one count but fewer than ten. The V gene is TRBV30, the J gene TRBJ1-5, with 9 bases matching TRBD1. After removal of 3 bases from V and 4 bases from J, the junction contained 10 bases not matched to a gene. Germline CDR1 and CDR2: GTSNPN and SVGIG (reference sequence). The CDR3 consists of 16 residues. The CDR3 region is CAWSGLDRGRNQPQHF. The CDR3 DNA sequence: TGTGCCTGGAGCGGTCTGGACAGGGGAAGGAATCAGCCCCAGCATTTT.

This sequence joins TRBV19 and TRBJ1-5, with D uncertain. Germline V gene data show CDR1 as LNHDA and CDR2 as SQIVND (reference sequence). Trimming cost V 6 bases and J 6 bases, with 9 bases left between them. This CDR3 spans 12 amino acids. The CDR3 loop is CASRDGLQPQHF. The CDR3 DNA reads TGTGCCAGTAGGGACGGACTTCAGCCCCAGCATTTT.

V is TRBV7-8 and J is TRBJ1-4, with 9 nucleotides matching TRBD1. Germline assignment: CDR1 SGHVS and CDR2 FQNEAQ. CDR3 length: 13 residues. Unmatched junction bases numbered 1, after V lost 5 bases and J lost 6 bases. CDR3 protein: CASSRDRDEKLFF. The CDR3 nucleotides read TGTGCCAGCAGCAGGGACAGGGATGAAAAACTGTTTTTT.

This chain uses TRBV4-3 with TRBJ1-1, with TRBD1 matching 7 bases. V shed 0 bases, J shed 1 base, and the junction held 5 bases outside the gene matches. CDR1 and CDR2 (germline): LGHNA, YSLEER. CDR3 size: 16 residues. For the CDR3, the DNA is TGCGCCAGCAGCCAAGATGCCGGGACAGCGAACACTGAAGCTTTCTTT. The encoded protein is CASSQDAGTANTEAFF.

The rearrangement links TRBV2 to TRBJ1-4; weak D call: TRBD1 (5 bases). Trimming took off 6 bases at V and 7 bases at J, with 18 bases between the two ends. This CDR3 spans 15 amino acids. Germline assignment: CDR1 SNHLY and CDR2 FYNNEI. This CDR3 is CASRDVGGGSEKLFF. In nucleotides, the CDR3 is TGTGCCAGCAGGGACGTTGGGGGGGGTAGTGAAAAACTGTTTTTT.

The chain uses TRBV7-2 and TRBJ2-7; D gene uncertain. From germline, CDR1 is SGHTA and CDR2 FQGNSA. Between the trimmed V and J ends, which lost 1 base and 3 bases, there was a span of 7 bases. The length of the CDR3 is 13 residues. The CDR3: CASSLGASYEQYF. CDR3 nucleotides: TGTGCCAGCAGCTTAGGTGCCAGCTACGAGCAGTACTTC.

This chain joins TRBV4-3 and TRBJ2-5; TRBD1 aligns across 10 bases. The CDR3 extends over 15 amino acids. In germline, CDR1 is LGHNA, CDR2 YSLEER. Trimming cost V 4 bases and J 5 bases; bases outside gene matches: 7. CDR3 nucleotides: TGCGCCAGCAGCCCCAGGACAGGGGGGCGGGAGACCCAGTACTTC. Translation gives CASSPRTGGRETQYF.

The V gene is TRBV9, the J gene TRBJ1-1; D is perhaps TRBD1 (5 bases). Germline CDR1 and CDR2: SGDLS and YYNGEE. The CDR3 loop spans 15 amino acids. V dropped 0 bases and J dropped 5 bases, with 14 bases sitting between them. CDR3 nucleotides: TGTGCCAGCAGCGTAGTTAGTGTCGGGGGTACTGAAGCTTTCTTT. Residues: CASSVVSVGGTEAFF. The full variable domain, its missing parts supplied by reference TRBV9 and TRBJ1-1, is DSGVTQTPKHLITATGQRVTLRCSPRSGDLSVYWYQQSLDQGLQFLIQYYNGEERAKGNILERFSAQQFPDLHSELNLSSLELGDSALYFCASSVVSVGGTEAFFGQGTRLTVV.

The chain couples TRBV6-5 to TRBJ1-3, with 7 positions matching TRBD1. The CDR3 totals 15 residues. Germline CDR1 is MNHEY and CDR2 is SVGAGI. Unmatched junction bases numbered 8, after V lost 5 bases and J lost 4 bases. The DNA for the CDR3 is TGTGCCAGCAGTCAGACAGGGCCCGGAGGAAACACCATATATTTT. Its protein product is CASSQTGPGGNTIYF.

This clone was observed a handful of times. This chain connects TRBV5-1 to TRBJ2-1; 8 bases map to TRBD2. Germline V gives CDR1 SGHRS, CDR2 YFSETQ. V gave up 4 bases and J gave up 5 bases; unmatched junction bases: 8. This CDR3 contains 15 residues. The DNA of the CDR3 is TGCGCCAGCAGCCGCCAGGGACTAGATCACAATGAGCAGTTCTTC. It translates to CASSRQGLDHNEQFF. The full variable domain, in which reference TRBV5-1 and TRBJ2-1 provide the parts outside the CDR3, is KAGVTQTPRYLIKTRGQQVTLSCSPISGHRSVSWYQQTPGQGLQFLFEYFSETQRNKGNFPGRFSGRQFSNSRSEMNVSTLELGDSALYLCASSRQGLDHNEQFFGPGTRLTVL.

This clone appeared once. The V and J genes are TRBV5-5 and TRBJ1-1, with a tentative D call TRBD1 (5 bases). The V end was cut by 4 bases, the J end by 7 bases, with 14 bases between. In germline, CDR1 is SGHKS, CDR2 YYEKEE (reference sequence). This CDR3 contains 13 residues. CDR3: CASSIHLTVEAFF. CDR3 sequence (DNA): TGTGCCAGCAGCATACACCTGACAGTTGAAGCTTTCTTT.

This clone was seen only a few times. This chain uses TRBV3-1 (or the pseudogene TRBV3-2) with TRBJ2-7; 10 nucleotides match TRBD1. This CDR3 comprises 13 residues. V was pared by 4 bases and J by 5 bases, with 2 bases of the junction left unmatched. Germline CDR1 is LGHDT and CDR2 is YNNKEL (reference sequence). CDR3 sequence: CASSPGTGDEQYF. In nucleotides, the CDR3 is TGTGCCAGCAGCCCCGGGACAGGGGACGAGCAGTACTTC.

The J gene is TRBJ1-2, the V gene TRBV29-1; no definite D call. This CDR3 spans 11 amino acids. The ends were cut back, 7 bases at V and 1 base at J, with 7 bases in the middle. Germline V lookup: CDR1 SQVTM, CDR2 ANQGSEA. Here the CDR3 DNA reads TGCAGCGCCCCCGTTAACTATGGCTACACCTTC. Protein sequence: CSAPVNYGYTF.